This T cell receptor beta chain was documented in a study of blood T cell repertoires in COVID-19. Across the whole study: Sites in the United States, Italy and Spain provided acute and convalescent COVID-19 samples. PBMCs, B-cell-depleted T cells, or T cells provided the cDNA or gDNA that made up the material.

V lost 4 bases and J 5 bases, leaving 17 bases between the germline ends. The CDR3 is 15 amino acids. In germline, CDR1 is MDHEN, CDR2 SYDVKM. Methods used by the authors: Estimation of nucleated cell counts relied on the amplification of reference gene primers. Profiled with immunoSEQ multiplex PCR; TCRdb holds only in-frame clones, not every one. D and trimming come from the DNA, and the V and J calls and clone size come from that table. Of fewer than 30,000 clones in the sample, just over 90% were seen once. The clonotype comes from a human donor in a cohort sampled during active COVID-19. V and J are TRBV28 and TRBJ2-5, with a tentative D call TRBD2 (5 bases). Sequenced: peripheral blood. CDR3 nucleotides: TGTGCCAGCAGTTCCGCGACCCGTTCGGGGGAGACCCAGTACTTC. Translated: CASSSATRSGETQYF.